This T cell receptor beta chain emerged from a study of cytomegalovirus exposure and HLA in healthy donors (TCRdb year 2017). Broadly, across the study: In an earlier analysis of some 610 of the donors, around 290 Gb of sequence data and roughly 100 million unique TCR beta sequences from roughly 200 million T cells were reported. Approximately 300 gigabases of sequencing data and around 80 million unique TCR sequences made up an early release that covered 500 to 700 HLA-typed donors. Of the 398 genotyped donors, 75% to 85% were placed in the genetic ancestry cluster associated with self-reported Caucasian donors. The study aimed to test whether cataloging public T cell receptors could reveal signatures of past pathogen exposure. The study profiled the T cell repertoires of hundreds of subjects by immunosequencing and related them to cytomegalovirus serostatus. A separate validation cohort of 100 to 150 different subjects was used in addition to the roughly 670-subject first cohort. High-throughput TCR immunosequencing, statistical association of individual TCRs with disease status, and machine learning were combined to predict cytomegalovirus infection status. A later analysis re-analyzed previously published TCR beta repertoires from approximately 670 donors and added high-resolution HLA genotyping to study TCR occurrence patterns. Rather than drawing on any new phenotypic data, the later analysis identified candidate immune exposures from TCR beta sequences and the way those sequences occurred across donors. An earlier analysis of 500 to 750 of the donors applied high-throughput TCR beta sequencing to assess whether each TCR beta V gene segment acted as functional or pseudogenic. Donor age, sex, ethnicity and CMV serostatus were collected together with the repertoire data. In a later genetic analysis, genome-wide SNP genotypes for about 60% of the 666 donors were used, and that subset was treated as a discovery cohort. All discovery cohort repertoires had been generated on a single sequencing platform. HLA typing covered class I and class II loci at four-digit resolution. Typing coverage differed by locus: A, B, C, DRB1 and DQB1 were typed in roughly 620-630 donors, DQA1 in around 500, DPA1 in some 600, and DPB1 in 400 to 490. Four or five DR-DQ haplotypes were handled as single units for association and clustering, since linkage in the cohort was strong. On average, around 200,000 unique TCR beta nucleotide sequences were sequenced per donor among a few hundred genotyped donors of the cohort, with roughly 20% of those sequences being non-productive.

Points on this clone: The antigen it recognizes is unknown. The sample holds no much larger clone one base away, and base qualities are not on file.

In total, roughly 710 healthy bone marrow donors made up the cohort. All cohort members were sampled while nominally healthy, although unrecorded immune exposures were likely present. The donor was CMV seropositive and belonged to the group of about 290 seropositive cohort members. A peripheral blood sample was provided by each donor, and peripheral blood mononuclear cells were used for TCR beta sequencing. The Qiagen DNeasy Blood Extraction Kit was used to extract genomic DNA from the blood cell samples. Broad study findings and their caveats: Most CMV-associated TCR beta chains appeared to be HLA-restricted in a later analysis, and the HLA associations seemed to be driven largely by CMV exposure. Most TCR sequences were observed very rarely across donors, whereas some public TCRs were present in many individuals. Only TCR beta chains were sequenced in this cohort, and the absence of alpha or paired-chain data limited detectable features. A group of highly shared sequence variants was considered likely to be a technical artifact of the sequencing pipeline. V-gene and J-gene trimming of TCR beta chains was associated with a missense DCLRE1C variant in a later genetic analysis, and the association was replicated in an independent cohort. Specific HLA alleles were associated with around 18,000 TCR beta sequences at a false discovery rate of 0.05 in a later analysis. Because HLA typing was unavailable for some donors at each locus, only the typed subset was used in association tests. In an earlier analysis of several hundred of the donors, most TCR beta V segments were observed in productive rearrangements about 87% or about 30% of the time, broadly matching IMGT annotations. According to a later genetic analysis, donors in an Asian-associated ancestry cluster had fewer N-insertions in productive TCRs than the approximately 610-donor mean. In the study, approximately 150 TCR beta chains were listed as associated with cytomegalovirus. Because the 87-base-pair reads could not distinguish some IMGT-functional V segments, including TRBV6-2 and TRBV6-3, those segments were excluded. The classifier was reported to diagnose cytomegalovirus status with high specificity and sensitivity in both the original cohort and the validation cohort. It was suggested by the authors that the approach could potentially be generalized to other disease states and immunological phenotypes. In a later analysis, several top co-occurrence clusters were reported to appear linked to parvovirus B19, influenza, CMV and Epstein-Barr virus. In a later analysis, HLA-associated TCR beta chains showed more clonal expansion and lower generation probabilities than non-associated chains that were equally common. Correlated functional status among segregating V segments might be attributable to linkage disequilibrium, but an unknown experimental factor could not be ruled out. Immune exposure information for the cohort was limited to CMV serostatus. Sequencing depth was assumed to be roughly uniform across donors in the presence/absence analyses, though that assumption may not hold. In a later analysis, the rate of TCR association differed among HLA loci, with DRB1 alleles having the most associated TCRs and HLA-C alleles having the fewest. Assigning TCR associations to individual alleles was difficult when HLA alleles, especially DR and DQ, strongly co-occurred. Three of the identified cytomegalovirus-associated TCR beta chains were confirmed in vitro to be specific for cytomegalovirus antigens. The earlier analysis of approximately 540 of the donors excluded approximately 15 rarely observed V segments, including chromosome 9 orphons, because counts were too low. A further reported finding was that TCR beta sequences accurately predicted the HLA-A and HLA-B alleles for most subjects in the first cohort.

V lost 3 bases and J lost 1 base; the stretch between them is 12 bases long. CDR3 length: 15 amino acids, cysteine to phenylalanine. The entry retains the CDR3 DNA only, 45 bases that are in frame from base 1. From the germline V gene, CDR1 is SNHLY and CDR2 is FYNNEI. Receptors were amplified or captured by the immunoSEQ multiplex PCR assay. A mixture of 60 forward primers for TCR Vbeta segments and 13 reverse primers for TCR Jbeta segments was used in the multiplex PCR. The CDR3 region of rearranged TCR beta genes was amplified from genomic DNA by a multiplex PCR assay. The Illumina HiSeq System was used to sequence the amplified TCR beta libraries as 87-base-pair reads. From the authors' description of their analysis: Across the roughly 670 repertoires, a later analysis counted approximately 75 million unique TCR beta chains, around 11 million of which were shared by at least two donors. Raw reads were error-corrected and collapsed into unique sequences with a nearest-neighbor algorithm that merged closely related sequences to remove PCR and sequencing errors. To assign V, D and J gene segments, CDR3 sequences were aligned to IMGT reference sequences. For a sequence to be retained, a match of at least six nucleotides was required to both a V gene segment and a J gene segment. Rearrangements were classified as productive when the CDR3 lacked stop codons and remained in frame with V and J, and all other rearrangements were classified as non-productive. CDR3 was defined according to IMGT convention as the region running from the second conserved V-encoded cysteine to the conserved J-encoded phenylalanine. The earlier analysis of a few hundred of the donors excluded any sequence lacking an unambiguous match to a single V gene segment. In an earlier analysis of roughly 500 of the donors, V segments were called functional above 56.7% productive rearrangements and were called segregating when the between-donor standard deviation exceeded 5%. A statistical classification framework was developed to diagnose cytomegalovirus status using the catalog of TCR beta chain sequences. V and J gene assignment, in a later analysis, came from comparing TCR nucleotide sequences with IMGT/GENE-DB human TR gene sequences. Using the TCRdist pipeline, a later analysis assigned CDR3 sequences along with most-parsimonious VDJ recombination scenarios. A later analysis defined each TCR beta chain by its CDR3 amino acid sequence plus V-gene family, and excluded reads lacking a unique V-gene family. To address suspected cross-contamination and a sequencing artifact, a later analysis removed a few hundred highly shared, low-generation-probability nucleotide sequences. A later analysis calculated a clonal expansion index for each public chain from normalized within-repertoire ranks of inferred template counts. A later analysis computed generation probabilities with a VDJ recombination model fitted to out-of-frame rearrangements, and checked the results against IGoR. In a later analysis, TCR-TCR, TCR-HLA and TCR-CMV co-occurrence was scored with hypergeometric tests, and a repertoire-size bias correction was applied to TCR pairs. False discovery rates were estimated in a later analysis by permuting HLA or CMV assignments 20 times. In a later analysis, co-occurring TCRs were grouped with DBSCAN, and TCRdist sequence similarity was added when clustering was performed within HLA-allele-positive subsets. Co-occurrence clustering excluded repertoires with fewer than 30,000 or more than 120,000 public chains, plus five with anomalous nucleotide sharing. This immuneACCESS table, as held by TCRdb, lists in-frame sequences with V and J called but not all clones. Of the missing ones, under half trace to an unresolved V gene in checked studies; the others have no known cause. V and J calls and clone size come straight from that table; D and trimming were deduced from the DNA. The sample records some 100,000 clones, roughly 76% of which are singletons. Around 16% of the sample lies in the top ten.

The rearrangement combines TRBV2 with TRBJ2-5; the D gene is perhaps TRBD2, on 5 matching bases. Source material: PBMCs. The receptor was isolated from a man in his fifties in good health and CMV-seropositive. At the DNA level, the sequence is TGTGCCAGCAGTGAGGCTAGCCGGGCCCAAGAGACCCAGTACTTC. This gives the protein CASSEASRAQETQYF.